Described below is a single T cell receptor (beta chain) sequence and its context. Here immunoSEQ multiplex PCR was the method, and the copy in TCRdb shows in-frame clones only, minus some. Here the sample spans roughly 120,000 clones, 80% to 95% being singletons. The V gene's germline CDR1 is MNHEY and CDR2 SVGAGI. The CDR3 totals 15 residues. Trimming stripped 7 bases from V and 1 base from J, with 16 bases between. These data are taken from a study of T cell responses to AZD1222 COVID-19 vaccine. This receptor was obtained from an adult who received the AZD1222 COVID-19 vaccine. The chain is built from TRBV6-5 and TRBJ1-1; D is ambiguous. Here the sequenced sample was peripheral blood, taken 28 days after the second AZD1222 dose. In DNA, the CDR3 is TGTGCCAGCACCCCCTCGGGTGACGGGAACACTGAAGCTTTCTTT. Protein product: CASTPSGDGNTEAFF.